This T cell receptor beta chain was found in a study of blood T cell repertoires in COVID-19. Study information: Sites in the United States, Italy and Spain provided acute and convalescent COVID-19 samples.

This CDR3 has 16 residues. Trimming removed 3 bases from V and 0 bases from J; junction bases left unmatched: 2. Germline V gives CDR1 SGHRS, CDR2 YFSETQ. Per the authors' pipeline: Scientists estimated how many nucleated cells there were by amplifying reference gene primers. Generated by immunoSEQ multiplex PCR, the TCRdb table keeps only in-frame clones and is missing some. That table gives V, J and clone size, and the DNA gave D and trimming. The sample lists around 160,000 clones; about 84% were seen once. Cohort 3 donors were reported recovered after two negative PCRs, clearance, or symptom resolution.

The chain has TRBV5-1 and TRBJ2-3; 12 bases line up with TRBD2. The sample taken for sequencing was PBMCs or T cells enriched from blood (not recorded which). The receptor was derived from a middle-aged man who had recovered from COVID-19. The CDR3 coding sequence is TGCGCCAGCAGCTCCGGACTAGCGGGGAGCACAGATACGCAGTATTTT. Protein sequence: CASSSGLAGSTDTQYF.